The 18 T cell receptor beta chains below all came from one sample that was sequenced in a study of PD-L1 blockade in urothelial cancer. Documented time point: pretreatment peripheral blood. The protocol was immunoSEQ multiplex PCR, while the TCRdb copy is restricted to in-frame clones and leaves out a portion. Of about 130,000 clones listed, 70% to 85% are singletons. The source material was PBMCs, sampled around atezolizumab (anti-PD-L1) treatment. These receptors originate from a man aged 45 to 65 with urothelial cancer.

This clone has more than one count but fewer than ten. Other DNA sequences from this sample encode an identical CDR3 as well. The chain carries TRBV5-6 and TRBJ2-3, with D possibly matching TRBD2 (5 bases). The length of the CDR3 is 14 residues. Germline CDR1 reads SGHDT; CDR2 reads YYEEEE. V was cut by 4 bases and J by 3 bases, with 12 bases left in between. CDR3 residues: CASSPVRGTDTQYF. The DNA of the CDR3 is TGTGCCAGCAGCCCCGTAAGAGGGACAGATACGCAGTATTTT.

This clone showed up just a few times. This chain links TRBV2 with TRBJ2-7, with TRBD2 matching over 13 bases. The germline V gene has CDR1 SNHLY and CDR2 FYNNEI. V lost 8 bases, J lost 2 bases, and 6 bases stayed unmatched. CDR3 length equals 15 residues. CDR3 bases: TGTGCCAGCCGCGGACTAGCGGGAGCGGCCTACGAGCAGTACTTC. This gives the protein CASRGLAGAAYEQYF.

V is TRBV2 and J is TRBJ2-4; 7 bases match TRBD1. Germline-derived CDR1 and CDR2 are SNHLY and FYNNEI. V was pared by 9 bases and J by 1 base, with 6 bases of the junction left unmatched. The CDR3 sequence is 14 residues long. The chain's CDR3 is CASSTGLAKNIQYF. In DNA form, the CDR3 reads TGTGCCAGTTCGACAGGGCTCGCCAAAAACATTCAGTACTTC.

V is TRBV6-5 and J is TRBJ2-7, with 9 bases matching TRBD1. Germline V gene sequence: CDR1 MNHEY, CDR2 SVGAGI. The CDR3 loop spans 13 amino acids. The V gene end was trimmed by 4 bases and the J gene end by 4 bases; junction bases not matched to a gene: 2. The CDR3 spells CASSSDRGYEQYF. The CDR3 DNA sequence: TGTGCCAGCAGTTCAGACAGGGGGTACGAGCAGTACTTC.

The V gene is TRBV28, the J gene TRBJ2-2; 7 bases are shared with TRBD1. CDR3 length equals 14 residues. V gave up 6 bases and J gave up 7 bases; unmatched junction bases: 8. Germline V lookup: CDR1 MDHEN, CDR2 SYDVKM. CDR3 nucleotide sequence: TGTGCCAGCAGGGGACAGCCGAGCAGCGGGGAGCTGTTTTTT. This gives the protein CASRGQPSSGELFF. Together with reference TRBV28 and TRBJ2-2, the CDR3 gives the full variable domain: DVKVTQSSRYLVKRTGEKVFLECVQDMDHENMFWYRQDPGLGLRLIYFSYDVKMKEKGDIPEGYSVSREKKERFSLILESASTNQTSMYLCASRGQPSSGELFFGEGSRLTVL.

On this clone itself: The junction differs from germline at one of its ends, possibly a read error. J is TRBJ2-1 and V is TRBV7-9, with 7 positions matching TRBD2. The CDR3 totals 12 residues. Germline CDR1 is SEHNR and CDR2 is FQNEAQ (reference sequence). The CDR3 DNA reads TGTGCCAGCAGACTAGGGGAGGGAAGTAGGGTCTTC. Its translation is CASRLGEGSRVF.

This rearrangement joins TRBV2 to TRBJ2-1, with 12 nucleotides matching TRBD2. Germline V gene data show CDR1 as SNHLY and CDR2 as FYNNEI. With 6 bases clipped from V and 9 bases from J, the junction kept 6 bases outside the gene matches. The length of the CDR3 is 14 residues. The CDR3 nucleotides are TGTGCCAGCAGAAGACTAGCGGGAGCCGGTGAGCAGTTCTTC. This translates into CASRRLAGAGEQFF.

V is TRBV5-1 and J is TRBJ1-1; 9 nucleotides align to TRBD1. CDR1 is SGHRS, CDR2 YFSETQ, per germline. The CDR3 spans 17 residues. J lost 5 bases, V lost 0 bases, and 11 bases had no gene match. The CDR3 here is CASSLAPTQGAFTEAFF. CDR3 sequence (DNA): TGCGCCAGCAGCTTGGCCCCCACACAGGGGGCGTTTACTGAAGCTTTCTTT.

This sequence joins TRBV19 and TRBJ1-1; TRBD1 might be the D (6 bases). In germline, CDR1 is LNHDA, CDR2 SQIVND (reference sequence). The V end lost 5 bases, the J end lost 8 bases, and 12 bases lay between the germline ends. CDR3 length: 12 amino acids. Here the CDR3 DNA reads TGTGCCAGTAGTCGCGGACAGCGAGAAGCTTTCTTT. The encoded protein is CASSRGQREAFF.

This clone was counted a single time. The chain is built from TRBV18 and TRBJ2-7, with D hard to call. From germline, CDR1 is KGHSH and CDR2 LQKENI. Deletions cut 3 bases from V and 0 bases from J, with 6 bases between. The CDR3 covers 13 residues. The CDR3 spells CASSPSLSYEQYF. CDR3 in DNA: TGTGCCAGCTCACCTTCTCTCTCCTACGAGCAGTACTTC.

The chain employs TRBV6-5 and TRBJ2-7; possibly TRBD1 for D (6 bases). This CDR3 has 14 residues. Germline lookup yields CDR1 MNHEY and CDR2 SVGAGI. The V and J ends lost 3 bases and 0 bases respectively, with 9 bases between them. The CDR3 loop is CASSYRQDSYEQYF. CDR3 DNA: TGTGCCAGCAGTTATCGACAGGACTCCTACGAGCAGTACTTC.

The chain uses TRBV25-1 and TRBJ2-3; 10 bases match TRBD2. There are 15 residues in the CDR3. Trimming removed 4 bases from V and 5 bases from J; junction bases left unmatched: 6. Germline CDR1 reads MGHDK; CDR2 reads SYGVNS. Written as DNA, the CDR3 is TGTGCCAGCAGTGGAGGTAGCGGGAGGCAAGATACGCAGTATTTT. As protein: CASSGGSGRQDTQYF.

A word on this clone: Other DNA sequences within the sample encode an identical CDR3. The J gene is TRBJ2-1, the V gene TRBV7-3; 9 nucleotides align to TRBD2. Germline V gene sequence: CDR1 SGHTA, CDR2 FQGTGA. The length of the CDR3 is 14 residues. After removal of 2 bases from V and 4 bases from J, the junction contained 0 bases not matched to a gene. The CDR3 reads CASSLAGGYNEQFF. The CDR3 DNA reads TGTGCCAGCAGCTTAGCGGGAGGGTACAATGAGCAGTTCTTC.

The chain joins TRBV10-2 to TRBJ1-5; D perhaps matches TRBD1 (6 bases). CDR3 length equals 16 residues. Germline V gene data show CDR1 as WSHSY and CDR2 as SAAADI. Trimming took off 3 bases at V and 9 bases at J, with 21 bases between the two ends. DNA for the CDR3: TGCGCCAGCAGTGATCGATATCCGGGGGCGGGGGGGCCCCAGCATTTT. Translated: CASSDRYPGAGGPQHF.

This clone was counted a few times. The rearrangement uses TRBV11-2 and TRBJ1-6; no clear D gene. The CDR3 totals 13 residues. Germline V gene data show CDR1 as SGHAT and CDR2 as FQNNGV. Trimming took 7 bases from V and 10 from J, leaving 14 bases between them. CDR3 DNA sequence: TGTGCCAGCACCCCCGGGGATAGGTCACCCCTCCACTTT. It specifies CASTPGDRSPLHF.

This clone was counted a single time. CDR3 nucleotide sequence: TGTGCCAGCAGGCTACTGCCGGGACAGGGGAACACTGAAGCTTTCTTT. Protein sequence: CASRLLPGQGNTEAFF. The chain has TRBV28 and TRBJ1-1, with 9 nucleotides matching TRBD1. The CDR3 sequence is 16 residues long. Germline lookup yields CDR1 MDHEN and CDR2 SYDVKM. Trimming removed 6 bases from V and 1 base from J; junction bases left unmatched: 9.

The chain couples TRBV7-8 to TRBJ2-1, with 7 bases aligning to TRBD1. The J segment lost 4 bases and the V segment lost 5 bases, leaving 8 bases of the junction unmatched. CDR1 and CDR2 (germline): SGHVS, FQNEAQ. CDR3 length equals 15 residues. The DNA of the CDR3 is TGTGCCAGCAGCCCCCGACAGGGAAGATACAATGAGCAGTTCTTC. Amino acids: CASSPRQGRYNEQFF.

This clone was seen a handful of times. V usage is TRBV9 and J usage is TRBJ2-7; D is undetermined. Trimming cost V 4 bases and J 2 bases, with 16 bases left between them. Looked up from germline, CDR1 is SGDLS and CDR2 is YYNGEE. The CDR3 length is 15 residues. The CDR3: CASSTSVDTAYEQYF. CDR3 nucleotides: TGTGCCAGCAGCACCTCCGTAGACACCGCCTACGAGCAGTACTTC.